A single sample gave rise to the 20 T cell receptor beta chains below, sequenced in a study of cytomegalovirus exposure and HLA in healthy donors. The PCR made use of 60 Vbeta and 13 Jbeta primers. The table came from immunoSEQ multiplex PCR; TCRdb's copy has only in-frame clones and leaves some out. The sample records 110,000 to 150,000 clones, around 73% being singletons. The sequenced material came from PBMCs. The receptors stem from a female donor in good health and CMV-seronegative.

J is TRBJ2-1 and V is TRBV6-6, with a tentative D call TRBD2 (6 bases). The V gene's germline CDR1 is MNHNY and CDR2 SVGAGI (reference sequence). The CDR3 consists of 15 residues. Trimming removed 4 bases at V and 0 bases at J, with 10 bases between. Here the CDR3 DNA reads TGTGCCAGCAGTTCCCAGACTAGCTCCTACAATGAGCAGTTCTTC. Translated, it gives CASSSQTSSYNEQFF.

This clone was seen once. This chain joins TRBV7-8 and TRBJ2-1; 8 bases fit TRBD2. The CDR3 totals 15 residues. Germline CDR1 is SGHVS and CDR2 is FQNEAQ. Trimming at V came to 5 bases and at J to 8 bases, leaving 11 bases not matched to a gene. CDR3 residues: CASSTSGGTIHEQFF. CDR3 nucleotides: TGTGCCAGCAGCACCAGCGGGGGAACGATCCATGAGCAGTTCTTC. Complete variable domain (other parts from reference TRBV7-8 and TRBJ2-1): GAGVSQSPRYKVAKRGQDVALRCDPISGHVSLFWYQQALGQGPEFLTYFQNEAQLDKSGLPSDRFFAERPEGSVSTLKIQRTQQEDSAVYLCASSTSGGTIHEQFFGPGTRLTVL.

The V call is TRBV6-6, the J call TRBJ1-4, with 7 positions matching TRBD1. Germline CDR1 MNHNY, CDR2 SVGAGI (reference sequence). This CDR3 is 16 amino acids long. V was pared by 2 bases and J by 3 bases, with 6 bases of the junction left unmatched. This chain's CDR3 is CASSYGSQGPNEKLFF. CDR3 nucleotides: TGTGCCAGCAGTTACGGATCACAGGGGCCTAATGAAAAACTGTTTTTT.

V usage is TRBV5-4 and J usage is TRBJ2-5, with 12 nucleotides matching TRBD2. Germline values: CDR1 SGHNT, CDR2 YYREEE (reference sequence). CDR3 length equals 16 residues. V shed 2 bases, J shed 5 bases, and the junction held 7 bases outside the gene matches. The DNA for the CDR3 is TGTGCCAGCAGCTTTTTGCTAGCGGGAGGGTTGGAGACCCAGTACTTC. Translated: CASSFLLAGGLETQYF.

This clone was seen a single time. The chain has TRBV29-1 and TRBJ2-5, with D tentatively TRBD1 (6 bases). Germline CDR1 SQVTM, CDR2 ANQGSEA. The CDR3 sequence is 13 residues long. V gave up 1 base and J gave up 1 base, with 7 bases separating them. DNA of the CDR3: TGCAGCGTTGAAGGGACAGCCCAAGAGACCCAGTACTTC. Translating it yields CSVEGTAQETQYF.

The V gene is TRBV6-1, the J gene TRBJ2-2; D gene uncertain. Per germline, CDR1 MNHNS and CDR2 SASEGT. V was cut by 1 base and J by 4 bases, with 7 bases left in between. The CDR3 spans 14 residues. The CDR3 nucleotides read TGTGCCAGCAGTGAAGTGCACTCCACCGGGGAGCTGTTTTTT. It codes for CASSEVHSTGELFF.

This clone was seen only a few times. Other DNA sequences in the same sample also yield this CDR3. J is TRBJ2-7 and V is TRBV20-1; D unresolved. CDR3 length: 11 residues. Germline V gene data show CDR1 as DFQATT and CDR2 as SNEGSKA (reference sequence). V lost 0 bases, J lost 4 bases, and 4 bases lay in between. The CDR3 nucleotides read TGCAGTGCTAGAGATATATACGAGCAGTACTTC. It is translated as CSARDIYEQYF.

The V and J genes are TRBV5-5 and TRBJ2-7; TRBD1 is a possible D gene (6 bases). The CDR3 loop spans 16 amino acids. Germline loops: CDR1 SGHKS, CDR2 YYEKEE (reference sequence). The germline V and J ends were trimmed by 0 bases and 2 bases, with 15 bases remaining between them. CDR3 amino acids: CASSLEGVSPAYEQYF. The CDR3 DNA follows: TGTGCCAGCAGCTTGGAGGGGGTCAGCCCGGCCTACGAGCAGTACTTC.

V usage is TRBV19 and J usage is TRBJ2-6; the D is unclear. The germline V and J ends were trimmed by 4 bases and 1 base, with 14 bases remaining between them. The CDR3 extends over 17 amino acids. CDR1 is LNHDA and CDR2 is SQIVND in the germline V gene (reference sequence). DNA of the CDR3: TGTGCCAGTAGTAGGAGACTCCTCCGGTCTGGGGCCAACGTCCTGACTTTC. The encoded protein is CASSRRLLRSGANVLTF.

The chain joins TRBV5-1 to TRBJ2-3; D ambiguous. The CDR3 totals 14 residues. Germline CDR1 reads SGHRS; CDR2 reads YFSETQ. V lost 0 bases and J lost 5, with 10 bases in between. The CDR3 protein is CASSLGFIGDTQYF. The CDR3 DNA is TGCGCCAGCAGCTTGGGGTTTATCGGAGATACGCAGTATTTT.

The chain is built from TRBV6-1 and TRBJ2-2; D remains unclear. In germline, CDR1 is MNHNS, CDR2 SASEGT. This CDR3 is built from 12 residues. Trimming took 7 bases from V and 3 from J, leaving 6 bases between them. The CDR3 loop reads CASTSYTGELFF. As DNA, the CDR3 is TGTGCCAGCACTAGTTACACCGGGGAGCTGTTTTTT.

V and J are TRBV7-8 and TRBJ1-6, with 7 nucleotides matching TRBD1. The V gene end was trimmed by 3 bases and the J gene end by 6 bases; junction bases not matched to a gene: 11. The CDR3 has 17 amino acids. Germline V CDR1 and CDR2: SGHVS, FQNEAQ. The DNA of the CDR3 is TGTGCCAGCAGCTTCTTACCCGCAGGGACAGCTAATTCACCCCTCCACTTT. Residues: CASSFLPAGTANSPLHF. Filled out from reference TRBV7-8 and TRBJ1-6, the complete variable domain reads GAGVSQSPRYKVAKRGQDVALRCDPISGHVSLFWYQQALGQGPEFLTYFQNEAQLDKSGLPSDRFFAERPEGSVSTLKIQRTQQEDSAVYLCASSFLPAGTANSPLHFGNGTRLTVT.

The chain uses TRBV10-3 and TRBJ1-6; 9 bases are a match to TRBD1. V was clipped by 8 bases and J by 2 bases; unmatched bases: 4. Germline loops: CDR1 ENHRY, CDR2 SYGVKD. The CDR3 extends over 15 amino acids. Here the CDR3 DNA reads TGTGCCATCGGTACAGGGGGCCCCTATAATTCACCCCTCCACTTT. This sequence encodes CAIGTGGPYNSPLHF.

V and J are TRBV30 and TRBJ2-3; a weak D match, TRBD2 (6 bases). V was shortened by 0 bases and J by 4 bases, with 14 bases between the two germline ends. Germline-derived CDR1 and CDR2 are GTSNPN and SVGIG (reference sequence). CDR3 length equals 15 residues. CDR3 residues: CAWSVRSLAADTQYF. DNA of the CDR3: TGTGCCTGGAGTGTAAGGTCACTAGCCGCAGATACGCAGTATTTT.

The chain is built from TRBV14 and TRBJ1-2; possibly TRBD1 for D (6 bases). This CDR3 is 15 amino acids long. Germline CDR1 SGHDN, CDR2 FVKESK. The V end lost 4 bases, the J end lost 4 bases, and 16 bases lay between the germline ends. CDR3 in DNA: TGTGCCAGCAGCCCTAACAGGGCCACTTCCTATGGCTACACCTTC. It is translated as CASSPNRATSYGYTF. Combining the CDR3 with reference TRBV14 and TRBJ1-2 gives the whole variable domain EAGVTQFPSHSVIEKGQTVTLRCDPISGHDNLYWYRRVMGKEIKFLLHFVKESKQDESGMPNNRFLAERTGGTYSTLKVQPAELEDSGVYFCASSPNRATSYGYTFGSGTRLTVV.

The gene calls are TRBV9 and TRBJ2-2; 7 bases line up with TRBD1. In germline, CDR1 is SGDLS, CDR2 YYNGEE. Trimming at V came to 0 bases and at J to 0 bases, leaving 2 bases not matched to a gene. The CDR3 runs to 16 residues. CDR3 in DNA: TGTGCCAGCAGCGTAGTGGGACAGCCGAACACCGGGGAGCTGTTTTTT. Translated, it gives CASSVVGQPNTGELFF.

The rearrangement joins TRBV7-8 to TRBJ2-3; 11 positions agree with TRBD2. The CDR3 consists of 17 residues. Germline CDR1 is SGHVS and CDR2 is FQNEAQ. J was trimmed by 5 bases and V by 1 base; bases with no gene match: 8. CDR3 sequence: CASSLDVLAGVGDTQYF. CDR3 coding DNA: TGTGCCAGCAGCTTAGACGTACTAGCGGGAGTGGGAGATACGCAGTATTTT.

With regard to this clone: One junction end does not reproduce the germline sequence, and a read error may be involved. The chain has TRBV7-9 and TRBJ1-6, with a weak D call TRBD1 (5 bases). Germline V gene data show CDR1 as SEHNR and CDR2 as FQNEAQ (reference sequence). The CDR3 runs to 12 residues. The CDR3 nucleotides read TGTTCCAGCAGATCCGGGGGGTCACCCCTCCACTTT. Translation gives CSSRSGGSPLHF.

This clone was found a few times. This chain uses TRBV6-1 with TRBJ2-3; D gene uncertain. CDR1 is MNHNS, CDR2 SASEGT, per germline. Trimming stripped 2 bases from V and 10 bases from J, with 10 bases between. The CDR3 consists of 12 residues. CDR3 in amino acids: CASSETPPSQYF. CDR3 DNA sequence: TGTGCCAGCAGTGAAACTCCACCCTCGCAGTATTTT.

The chain couples TRBV29-1 to TRBJ2-1; D remains ambiguous. V lost 5 bases and J 15 bases, leaving 17 bases between the germline ends. The CDR3 contains 11 residues. The germline V gene encodes CDR1 SQVTM and CDR2 ANQGSEA. CDR3 in amino acids: CSVSSGQTWFF. The CDR3, as DNA: TGCAGCGTTTCGTCAGGTCAGACATGGTTCTTC.